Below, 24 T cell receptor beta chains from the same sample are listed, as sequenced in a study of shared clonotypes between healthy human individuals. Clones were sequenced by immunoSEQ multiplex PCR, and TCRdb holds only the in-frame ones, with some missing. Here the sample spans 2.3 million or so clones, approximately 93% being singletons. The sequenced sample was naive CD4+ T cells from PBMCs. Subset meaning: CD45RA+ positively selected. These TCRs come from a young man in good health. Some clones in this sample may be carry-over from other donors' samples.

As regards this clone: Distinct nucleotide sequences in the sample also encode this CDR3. The CDR3 nucleotides read TGTGCCAGCAGTGAACAGGGATATGAGCAGTTCTTC. It translates to CASSEQGYEQFF. The chain carries TRBV2 and TRBJ2-1, with a weak D call TRBD1 (5 bases). Per germline, CDR1 SNHLY and CDR2 FYNNEI. V lost 2 bases to trimming and J lost 8 bases, with 7 bases between them. This CDR3 spans 12 amino acids.

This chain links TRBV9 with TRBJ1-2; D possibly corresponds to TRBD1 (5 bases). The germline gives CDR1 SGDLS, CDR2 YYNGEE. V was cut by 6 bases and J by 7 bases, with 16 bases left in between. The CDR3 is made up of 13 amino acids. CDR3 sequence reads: CASTAGVKGGYTF. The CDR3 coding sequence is TGTGCCAGCACCGCGGGGGTAAAGGGTGGCTACACCTTC.

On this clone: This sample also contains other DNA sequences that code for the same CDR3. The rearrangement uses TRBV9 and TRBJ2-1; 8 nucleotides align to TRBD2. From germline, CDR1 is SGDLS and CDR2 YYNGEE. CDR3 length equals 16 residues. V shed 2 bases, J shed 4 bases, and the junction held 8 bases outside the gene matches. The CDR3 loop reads CASSVTGTSGYNEQFF. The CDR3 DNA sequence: TGTGCCAGCAGCGTGACCGGCACTAGCGGATACAATGAGCAGTTCTTC.

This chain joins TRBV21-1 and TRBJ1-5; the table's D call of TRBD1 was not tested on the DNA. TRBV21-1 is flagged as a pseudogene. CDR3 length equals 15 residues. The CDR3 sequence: CASSMGQGHNQPQHF. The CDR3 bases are TGTGCCAGCAGCATGGGTCAGGGGCACAATCAGCCCCAGCATTTT.

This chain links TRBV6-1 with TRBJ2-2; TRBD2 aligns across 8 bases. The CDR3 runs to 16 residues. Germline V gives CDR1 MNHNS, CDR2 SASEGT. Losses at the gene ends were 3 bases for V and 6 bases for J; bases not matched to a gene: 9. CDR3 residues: CASSDPGLVPAGELFF. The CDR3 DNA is TGTGCCAGCAGTGATCCGGGACTAGTCCCCGCCGGGGAGCTGTTTTTT.

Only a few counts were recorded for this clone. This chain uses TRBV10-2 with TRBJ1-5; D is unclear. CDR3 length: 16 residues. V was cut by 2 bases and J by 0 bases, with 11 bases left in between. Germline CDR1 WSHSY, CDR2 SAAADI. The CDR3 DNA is TGCGCCAGCAGTGAGAAGGGCAGCTATAGCAATCAGCCCCAGCATTTT. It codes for CASSEKGSYSNQPQHF.

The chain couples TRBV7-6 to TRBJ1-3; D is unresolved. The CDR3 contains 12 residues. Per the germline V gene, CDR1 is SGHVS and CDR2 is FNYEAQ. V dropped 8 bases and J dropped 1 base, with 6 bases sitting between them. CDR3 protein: CASATSGNTIYF. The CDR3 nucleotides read TGTGCCAGCGCTACATCTGGAAACACCATATATTTT.

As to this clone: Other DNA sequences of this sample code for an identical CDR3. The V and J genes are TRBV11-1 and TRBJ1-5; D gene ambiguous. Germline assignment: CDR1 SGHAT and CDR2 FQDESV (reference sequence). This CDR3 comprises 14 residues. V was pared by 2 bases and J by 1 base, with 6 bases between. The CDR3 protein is CASSLPGSNQPQHF. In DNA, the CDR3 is TGTGCCAGCAGCTTACCAGGCAGCAATCAGCCCCAGCATTTT.

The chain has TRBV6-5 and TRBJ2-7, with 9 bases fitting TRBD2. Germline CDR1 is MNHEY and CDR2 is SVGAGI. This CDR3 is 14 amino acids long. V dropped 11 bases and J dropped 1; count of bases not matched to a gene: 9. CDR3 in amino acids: CACRREGLSYEQYF. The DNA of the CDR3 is TGTGCCTGTCGGCGGGAGGGGCTTTCCTACGAGCAGTACTTC.

The CDR3 sequence is CASTPGQGWTDTQYF. CDR3 in DNA: TGTGCCAGCACTCCGGGACAGGGTTGGACAGATACGCAGTATTTT. V and J are TRBV27 and TRBJ2-3; 9 positions agree with TRBD1. This CDR3 is built from 15 residues. The V and J ends lost 7 bases and 3 bases, in that order; junction bases with no gene match: 8. The germline CDR1 and CDR2 sequences are MNHEY and SMNVEV (reference sequence).

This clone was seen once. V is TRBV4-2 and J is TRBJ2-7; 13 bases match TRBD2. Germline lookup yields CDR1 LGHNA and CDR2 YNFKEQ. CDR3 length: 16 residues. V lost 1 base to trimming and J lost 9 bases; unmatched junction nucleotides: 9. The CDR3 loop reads CASSQGGGTSGISQYF. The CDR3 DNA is TGTGCCAGCAGCCAAGGGGGAGGGACTAGCGGGATTTCGCAGTACTTC.

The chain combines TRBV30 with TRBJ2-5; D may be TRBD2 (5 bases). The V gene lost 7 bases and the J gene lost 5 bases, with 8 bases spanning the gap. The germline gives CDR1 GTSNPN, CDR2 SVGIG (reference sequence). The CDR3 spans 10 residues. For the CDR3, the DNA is TGTGCCTCGGGGTGGGAGACCCAGTACTTC. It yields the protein CASGWETQYF.

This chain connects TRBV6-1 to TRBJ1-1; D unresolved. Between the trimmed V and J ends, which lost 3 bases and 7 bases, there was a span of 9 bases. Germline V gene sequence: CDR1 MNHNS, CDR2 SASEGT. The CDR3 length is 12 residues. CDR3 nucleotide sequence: TGTGCCAGCAGTGAGTTCACGTTTGAAGCTTTCTTT. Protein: CASSEFTFEAFF.

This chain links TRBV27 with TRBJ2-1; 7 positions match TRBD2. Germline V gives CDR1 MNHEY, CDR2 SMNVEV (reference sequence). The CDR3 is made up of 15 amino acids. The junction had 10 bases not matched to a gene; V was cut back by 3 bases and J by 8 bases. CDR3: CASSFKGGSPDEQFF. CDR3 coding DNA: TGTGCCAGCAGTTTCAAGGGCGGGAGCCCGGATGAGCAGTTCTTC.

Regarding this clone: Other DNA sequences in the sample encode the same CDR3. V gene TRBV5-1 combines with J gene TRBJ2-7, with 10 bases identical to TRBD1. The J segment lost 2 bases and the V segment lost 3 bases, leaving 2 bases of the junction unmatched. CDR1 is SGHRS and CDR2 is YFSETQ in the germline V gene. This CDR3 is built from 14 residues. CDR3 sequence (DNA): TGCGCCAGCAGCTATGGACAGGGGGCCTACGAGCAGTACTTC. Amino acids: CASSYGQGAYEQYF.

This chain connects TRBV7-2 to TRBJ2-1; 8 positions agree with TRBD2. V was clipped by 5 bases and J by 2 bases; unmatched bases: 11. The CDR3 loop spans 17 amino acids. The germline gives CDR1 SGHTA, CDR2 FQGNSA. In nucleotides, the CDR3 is TGTGCCAGCAGCGTCCGGGTCGGGAGGGCCCCCTACAATGAGCAGTTCTTC. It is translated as CASSVRVGRAPYNEQFF.

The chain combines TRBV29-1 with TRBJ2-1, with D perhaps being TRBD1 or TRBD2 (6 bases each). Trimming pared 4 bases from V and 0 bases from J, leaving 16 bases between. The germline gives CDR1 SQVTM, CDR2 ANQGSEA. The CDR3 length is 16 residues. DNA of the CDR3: TGCAGCGTTGTTGGGGGGTTACAGGGCTCCTACAATGAGCAGTTCTTC. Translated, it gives CSVVGGLQGSYNEQFF.

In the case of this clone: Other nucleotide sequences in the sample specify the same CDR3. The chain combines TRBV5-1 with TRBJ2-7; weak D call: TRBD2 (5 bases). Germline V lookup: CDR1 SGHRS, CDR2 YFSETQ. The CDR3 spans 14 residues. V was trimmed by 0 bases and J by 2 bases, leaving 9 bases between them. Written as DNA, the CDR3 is TGCGCCAGCAGCTTGGCCGGGAATCCCTACGAGCAGTACTTC. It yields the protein CASSLAGNPYEQYF. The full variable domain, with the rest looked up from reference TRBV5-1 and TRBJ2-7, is KAGVTQTPRYLIKTRGQQVTLSCSPISGHRSVSWYQQTPGQGLQFLFEYFSETQRNKGNFPGRFSGRQFSNSRSEMNVSTLELGDSALYLCASSLAGNPYEQYFGPGTRLTVT.

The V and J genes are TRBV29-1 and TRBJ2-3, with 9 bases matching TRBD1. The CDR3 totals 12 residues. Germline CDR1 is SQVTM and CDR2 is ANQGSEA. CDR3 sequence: CTTRTGADTQYF. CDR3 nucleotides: TGCACCACCAGGACAGGGGCAGATACGCAGTATTTT.

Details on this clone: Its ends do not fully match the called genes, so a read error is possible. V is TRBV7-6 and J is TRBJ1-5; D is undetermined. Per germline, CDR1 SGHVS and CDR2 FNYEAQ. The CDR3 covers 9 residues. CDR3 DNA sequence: TGTGCCAGCAGCAGGGCCCCCTATTTT. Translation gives CASSRAPYF.

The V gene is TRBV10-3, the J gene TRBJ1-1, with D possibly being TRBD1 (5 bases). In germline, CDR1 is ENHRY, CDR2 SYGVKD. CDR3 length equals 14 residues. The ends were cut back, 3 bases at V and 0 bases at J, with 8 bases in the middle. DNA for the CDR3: TGTGCCATCAGTGATGGGACCCTGAACACTGAAGCTTTCTTT. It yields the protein CAISDGTLNTEAFF.

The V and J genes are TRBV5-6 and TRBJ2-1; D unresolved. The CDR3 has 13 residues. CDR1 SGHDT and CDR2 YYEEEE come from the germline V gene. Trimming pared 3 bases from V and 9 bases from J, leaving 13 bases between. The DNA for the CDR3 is TGTGCCAGCAGCTCCCGTAGGGTAGGTGAGCAGTTCTTC. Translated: CASSSRRVGEQFF.

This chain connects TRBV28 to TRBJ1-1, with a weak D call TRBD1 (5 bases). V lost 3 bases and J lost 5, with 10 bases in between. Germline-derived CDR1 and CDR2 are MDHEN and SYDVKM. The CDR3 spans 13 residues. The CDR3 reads CASSLVGGTEAFF. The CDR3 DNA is TGTGCCAGCAGTTTGGTCGGGGGGACTGAAGCTTTCTTT.

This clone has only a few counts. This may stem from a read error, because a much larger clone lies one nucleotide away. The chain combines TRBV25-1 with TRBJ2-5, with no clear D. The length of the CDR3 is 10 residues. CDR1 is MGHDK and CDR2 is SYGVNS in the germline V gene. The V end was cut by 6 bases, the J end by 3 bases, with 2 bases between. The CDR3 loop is CASREETQYF. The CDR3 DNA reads TGTGCCAGCAGGGAAGAGACCCAGTACTTC.